Following are 13 T cell receptor beta chains from one sample sequenced in a study of blood T cell repertoires in COVID-19. Clones were sequenced by immunoSEQ multiplex PCR, and TCRdb holds only the in-frame ones, with some missing. The profile covers roughly 480,000 clones, with roughly nine tenths appearing a single time and over 0.7% taken by the ten largest. The sequenced material came from peripheral blood. Receptors were obtained from a man in his late teens or twenties with COVID-19, enrolled during active disease.

The CDR3 nucleotides are TGTGCCAGCTCACCAACGAAACAGGACACTGAAGCTTTCTTT. Encoded protein: CASSPTKQDTEAFF. The chain recombines TRBV18 with TRBJ1-1, with a tentative D call TRBD1 (5 bases). The germline V and J ends were trimmed by 2 bases and 3 bases, with 10 bases remaining between them. Germline V lookup: CDR1 KGHSH, CDR2 LQKENI. The CDR3 has 14 residues.

The chain couples TRBV5-1 to TRBJ2-1, with 8 positions matching TRBD2. Looked up from germline, CDR1 is SGHRS and CDR2 is YFSETQ. The CDR3 runs to 16 residues. V was clipped by 3 bases and J by 2 bases; unmatched bases: 7. The CDR3 DNA reads TGCGCCAGCAGCTCGATCCCGACTAGCGCCTACAATGAGCAGTTCTTC. Translating gives CASSSIPTSAYNEQFF. Full variable domain (outside the CDR3, taken from reference TRBV5-1 and TRBJ2-1): KAGVTQTPRYLIKTRGQQVTLSCSPISGHRSVSWYQQTPGQGLQFLFEYFSETQRNKGNFPGRFSGRQFSNSRSEMNVSTLELGDSALYLCASSSIPTSAYNEQFFGPGTRLTVL.

The chain carries TRBV10-2 and TRBJ2-7; 7 positions match TRBD2. The CDR3 has 12 amino acids. Germline V lookup: CDR1 WSHSY, CDR2 SAAADI. J was trimmed by 3 bases and V by 8 bases; bases with no gene match: 4. The CDR3 reads CASSSSGYEQYF. As DNA, the CDR3 is TGCGCCAGCTCCTCTAGCGGCTACGAGCAGTACTTC.

The chain joins TRBV6-5 to TRBJ2-5; 7 nucleotides line up with TRBD1. Germline V gene sequence: CDR1 MNHEY, CDR2 SVGAGI. The CDR3 loop spans 15 amino acids. Trimming cost V 0 bases and J 2 bases; bases outside gene matches: 3. This CDR3 reads CASSYSMDRQETQYF. The CDR3 DNA reads TGTGCCAGCAGTTACTCAATGGACAGGCAAGAGACCCAGTACTTC.

This chain links TRBV7-8 with TRBJ2-1; 11 bases are shared with TRBD2. Germline V lookup: CDR1 SGHVS, CDR2 FQNEAQ. CDR3 length: 18 residues. Trimming at V came to 2 bases and at J to 2 bases, leaving 8 bases not matched to a gene. The CDR3 DNA reads as TGTGCCAGCAGCTTATATCCCGGGACTAGCGGCACCTACAATGAGCAGTTCTTC. Its protein product is CASSLYPGTSGTYNEQFF.

In this sample, this clone turned up many times. V gene TRBV24-1 combines with J gene TRBJ2-7, with D perhaps TRBD2 (5 bases). Trimming stripped 2 bases from V and 9 bases from J, with 16 bases between. CDR1 KGHDR and CDR2 SFDVKD come from the germline V gene. The CDR3 spans 14 residues. Here the CDR3 reads CATSDSRAVQAQYF. CDR3 nucleotides: TGTGCCACCAGTGATTCACGAGCGGTCCAGGCGCAGTACTTC.

The chain links TRBV12-3 or TRBV12-4 to TRBJ2-2, with D uncertain. Trimming shortened V by 7 bases and J by 1 base, and 7 bases separated the two germline ends. The CDR3 totals 13 residues. The CDR3 coding sequence is TGTGCCAGCATGGAGCAGAACACCGGGGAGCTGTTTTTT. It yields the protein CASMEQNTGELFF.

The rearrangement joins TRBV29-1 to TRBJ2-1; TRBD2 matches 8 bases. Germline V gene lookup returns CDR1 SQVTM and CDR2 ANQGSEA. J gave up 8 bases and V 3 bases, and 9 bases lay outside the gene matches. CDR3 size: 14 residues. This chain's CDR3 is CSVDGAGGSDEQFF. CDR3 coding DNA: TGCAGCGTTGACGGGGCGGGGGGTAGCGATGAGCAGTTCTTC.

This clone came up once. The chain has TRBV12-3 or TRBV12-4 and TRBJ2-7; tentatively, D is TRBD1 (6 bases). V was cut by 6 bases and J by 7 bases, with 16 bases left in between. The CDR3 is 13 residues long. In nucleotides, the CDR3 is TGTGCCAGCAGGGCTACAGGGTACGGTGAGCAGTACTTC. Protein: CASRATGYGEQYF.

The V call is TRBV5-8, the J call TRBJ1-5; TRBD1 aligns across 10 bases. The ends lost 0 bases at V and 4 bases at J; junction bases unmatched: 1. Germline CDR1 and CDR2: SGHTS and YDEGEE. This CDR3 has 15 residues. The CDR3, as DNA: TGTGCCAGCAGCTTGGGGACAGGGGGGAATCAGCCCCAGCATTTT. This gives the protein CASSLGTGGNQPQHF.

This rearrangement joins TRBV5-8 to TRBJ1-1; the D gene is possibly TRBD1 (5 bases). The germline CDR1 and CDR2 sequences are SGHTS and YDEGEE. Deletions cut 7 bases from V and 5 bases from J, with 18 bases between. CDR3 length: 14 residues. The CDR3 DNA sequence: TGTGCCAGCTCGCCCCAGGGTGTGAGAACTGAAGCTTTCTTT. It is translated as CASSPQGVRTEAFF.

V usage is TRBV30 and J usage is TRBJ2-1; a weak D match, TRBD1 (6 bases). CDR1 is GTSNPN and CDR2 is SVGIG in the germline V gene (reference sequence). The CDR3 spans 13 residues. The V end lost 2 bases, the J end lost 3 bases, and 8 bases lay between the germline ends. Written as DNA, the CDR3 is TGTGCCTGGAGTTCGGACAGCTACAATGAGCAGTTCTTC. As protein: CAWSSDSYNEQFF.

The chain combines TRBV7-2 with TRBJ2-1; TRBD2 matches 12 bases. The CDR3 has 16 amino acids. The V gene's germline CDR1 is SGHTA and CDR2 FQGNSA. V was pared by 7 bases and J by 3 bases, with 7 bases of the junction left unmatched. Written as DNA, the CDR3 is TGTGCCAGCACCCAGACTAGCGGGGGTTACTACAATGAGCAGTTCTTC. Translating gives CASTQTSGGYYNEQFF.